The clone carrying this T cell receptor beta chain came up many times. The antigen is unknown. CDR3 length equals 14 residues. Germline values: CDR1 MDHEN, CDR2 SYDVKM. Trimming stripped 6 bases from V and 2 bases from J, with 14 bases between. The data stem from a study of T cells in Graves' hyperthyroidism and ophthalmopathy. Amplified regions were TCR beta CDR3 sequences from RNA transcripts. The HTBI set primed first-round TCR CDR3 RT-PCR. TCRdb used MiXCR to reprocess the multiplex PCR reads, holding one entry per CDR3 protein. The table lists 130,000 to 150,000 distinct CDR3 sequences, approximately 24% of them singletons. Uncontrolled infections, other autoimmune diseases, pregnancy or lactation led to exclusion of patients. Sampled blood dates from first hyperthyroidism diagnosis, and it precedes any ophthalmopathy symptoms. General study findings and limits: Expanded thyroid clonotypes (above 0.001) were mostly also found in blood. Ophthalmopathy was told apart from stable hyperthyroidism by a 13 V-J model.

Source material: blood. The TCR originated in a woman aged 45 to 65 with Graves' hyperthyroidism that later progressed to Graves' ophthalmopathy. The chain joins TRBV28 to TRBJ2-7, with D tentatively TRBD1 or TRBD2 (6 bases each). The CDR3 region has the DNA TGTGCCAGCAGAGGCGGGACACCTCCCTACGAGCAGTACTTC. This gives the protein CASRGGTPPYEQYF.